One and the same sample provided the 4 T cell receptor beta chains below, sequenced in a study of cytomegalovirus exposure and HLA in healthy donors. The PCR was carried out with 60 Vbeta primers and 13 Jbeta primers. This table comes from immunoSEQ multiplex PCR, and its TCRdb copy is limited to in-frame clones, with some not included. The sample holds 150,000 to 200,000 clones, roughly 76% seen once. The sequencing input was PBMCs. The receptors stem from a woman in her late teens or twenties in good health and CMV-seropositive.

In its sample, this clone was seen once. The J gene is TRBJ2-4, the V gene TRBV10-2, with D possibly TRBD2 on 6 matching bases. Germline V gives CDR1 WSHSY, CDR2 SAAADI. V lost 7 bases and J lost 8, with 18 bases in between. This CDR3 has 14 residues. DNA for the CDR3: TGCGCCAGCATAGATCGCGGGACTCCGCACATTCAGTACTTC. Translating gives CASIDRGTPHIQYF.

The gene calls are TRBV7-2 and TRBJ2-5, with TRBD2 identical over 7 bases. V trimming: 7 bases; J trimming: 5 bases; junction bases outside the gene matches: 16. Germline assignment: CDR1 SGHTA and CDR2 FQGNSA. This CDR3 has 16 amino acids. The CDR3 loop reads CASTVFELAVVETQYF. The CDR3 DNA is TGTGCCAGCACCGTCTTTGAGCTAGCGGTTGTGGAGACCCAGTACTTC.

The CDR3 sequence is CASSRKSGTGASGANVLTF. The DNA for the CDR3 is TGTGCCAGCAGCCGAAAGAGCGGGACAGGGGCTTCAGGGGCCAACGTCCTGACTTTC. The chain combines TRBV9 with TRBJ2-6; TRBD1 agrees at 10 bases. CDR1 is SGDLS, CDR2 YYNGEE, per germline. J lost 4 bases, V lost 4 bases, and 14 bases had no gene match. This CDR3 has 19 residues.

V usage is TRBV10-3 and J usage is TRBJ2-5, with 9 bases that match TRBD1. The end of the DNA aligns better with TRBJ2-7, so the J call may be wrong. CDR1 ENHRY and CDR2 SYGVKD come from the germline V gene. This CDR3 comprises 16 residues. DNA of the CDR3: TGTGCCATCAGTAAACAGGGGGCGAACAAGGATTACGAGCAGTACTTC. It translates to CAISKQGANKDYEQYF.